What follows are 20 T cell receptor beta chains derived from one specimen sequenced in a study of OX40 agonist ivuxolimab in advanced cancers. TCRdb keeps only in-frame clones here, not all; method: immunoSEQ multiplex PCR. The profile shows tens of thousands of clones, approximately 84% of them singletons. Here the sequenced sample was CD4+ or CD8+ T cells sorted from blood, taken in a trial of the OX40 agonist ivuxolimab. Every receptor here comes from an adult with an advanced solid tumor such as melanoma, head and neck, liver or kidney cancer.

The rearrangement uses TRBV5-4 and TRBJ2-3, with D possibly matching TRBD2 (6 bases). Per the germline V gene, CDR1 is SGHNT and CDR2 is YYREEE (reference sequence). V was cut by 0 bases and J by 5 bases, with 13 bases left in between. The length of the CDR3 is 15 residues. The CDR3 DNA reads TGTGCCAGCAGCTTGGTTCCGGGGGAGTTAGATACGCAGTATTTT. This codes for CASSLVPGELDTQYF.

The V gene is TRBV5-1, the J gene TRBJ1-4; weak D call: TRBD1 (6 bases). The CDR3 sequence is 16 residues long. The germline V gene encodes CDR1 SGHRS and CDR2 YFSETQ. Trimming took off 4 bases at V and 4 bases at J, with 17 bases between the two ends. In nucleotides, the CDR3 is TGCGCCAGCAGCCCTTTACCCCCGGGACATAATGAAAAACTGTTTTTT. Translated: CASSPLPPGHNEKLFF. The full variable domain, with the rest looked up from reference TRBV5-1 and TRBJ1-4, is KAGVTQTPRYLIKTRGQQVTLSCSPISGHRSVSWYQQTPGQGLQFLFEYFSETQRNKGNFPGRFSGRQFSNSRSEMNVSTLELGDSALYLCASSPLPPGHNEKLFFGSGTQLSVL.

The gene calls are TRBV10-2 and TRBJ1-1; D remains unclear. Per the germline V gene, CDR1 is WSHSY and CDR2 is SAAADI. This CDR3 region has 13 residues. The V gene lost 8 bases and the J gene lost 3 bases, with 13 bases spanning the gap. The CDR3 nucleotides are TGCGCCAGCCAAGCCGGGAGATACACTGAAGCTTTCTTT. It yields the protein CASQAGRYTEAFF.

This chain connects TRBV10-2 to TRBJ2-1; a weak D match, TRBD1 (7 bases). CDR3 length equals 13 residues. Trimming removed 9 bases from V and 5 bases from J, with 14 bases in between. Looked up from germline, CDR1 is WSHSY and CDR2 is SAAADI. CDR3 in amino acids: CASMEGAHNEQFF. In DNA, the CDR3 is TGCGCCAGTATGGAGGGGGCCCACAATGAGCAGTTCTTC.

This chain connects TRBV7-2 to TRBJ1-1; 8 bases align to TRBD1. The length of the CDR3 is 13 residues. The junction had 3 bases not matched to a gene; V was cut back by 5 bases and J by 4 bases. In germline, CDR1 is SGHTA, CDR2 FQGNSA. CDR3 DNA sequence: TGTGCCAGCAGCACAGGGGGTGGCACTGAAGCTTTCTTT. Its translation: CASSTGGGTEAFF.

This sequence joins TRBV5-1 and TRBJ1-5; D gene unclear. V lost 0 bases and J 1 base, leaving 8 bases between the germline ends. Germline V CDR1 and CDR2: SGHRS, YFSETQ. The CDR3 extends over 15 amino acids. In nucleotides, the CDR3 is TGCGCCAGCAGCTTGGACAGCCCAAGCAATCAGCCCCAGCATTTT. It codes for CASSLDSPSNQPQHF.

This rearrangement joins TRBV29-1 to TRBJ1-1; no firm D call. The CDR3 has 14 residues. V lost 1 base and J lost 0, with 9 bases in between. Germline lookup yields CDR1 SQVTM and CDR2 ANQGSEA. The CDR3 loop is CSVEGHAMNTEAFF. The CDR3 nucleotides read TGCAGCGTTGAAGGACACGCCATGAACACTGAAGCTTTCTTT.

The chain uses TRBV18 and TRBJ1-3; tentative D call: TRBD1 (5 bases). This CDR3 is built from 16 residues. The germline gives CDR1 KGHSH, CDR2 LQKENI. Trimming took off 2 bases at V and 0 bases at J, with 11 bases between the two ends. The DNA for the CDR3 is TGTGCCAGCTCACCAGTCCAGGGAGTCTCTGGAAACACCATATATTTT. Translation gives CASSPVQGVSGNTIYF.

The V call is TRBV5-4, the J call TRBJ2-5; 7 bases line up with TRBD2. CDR1 and CDR2 (germline): SGHNT, YYREEE (reference sequence). J gave up 7 bases and V 3 bases, and 9 bases lay outside the gene matches. The length of the CDR3 is 14 residues. CDR3 protein: CASSSGRGVGTQYF. As DNA, the CDR3 is TGTGCCAGCAGCTCCGGACGGGGGGTTGGGACCCAGTACTTC.

For the CDR3, the DNA is TGTGCCAGCAGTTCCTCAGGACCTACGCAGTATTTT. Translating it yields CASSSSGPTQYF. The chain uses TRBV6-5 and TRBJ2-3; no clear D gene. CDR3 size: 12 residues. The germline CDR1 and CDR2 sequences are MNHEY and SVGAGI. Trimming took 4 bases from V and 8 from J, leaving 10 bases between them.

The gene calls are TRBV7-9 and TRBJ2-3; D gene uncertain. Looked up from germline, CDR1 is SEHNR and CDR2 is FQNEAQ (reference sequence). The CDR3 loop spans 13 amino acids. V dropped 1 base and J dropped 9 bases, with 11 bases sitting between them. The CDR3: CASSLDPGRTQYF. In nucleotides, the CDR3 is TGTGCCAGCAGCTTAGATCCGGGCAGGACGCAGTATTTT.

This chain uses TRBV19 with TRBJ1-2, with D hard to call. Per germline, CDR1 LNHDA and CDR2 SQIVND (reference sequence). The germline V and J ends were trimmed by 6 bases and 1 base, with 9 bases remaining between them. The CDR3 has 13 amino acids. The CDR3 DNA reads TGTGCCAGTAGGTCTACCGTTAACTATGGCTACACCTTC. It specifies CASRSTVNYGYTF.

V is TRBV6-5 and J is TRBJ1-5; D possibly corresponds to TRBD1 (6 bases). The V end lost 5 bases, the J end lost 2 bases, and 13 bases lay between the germline ends. Germline values: CDR1 MNHEY, CDR2 SVGAGI. This CDR3 comprises 15 residues. Here the CDR3 DNA reads TGTGCCAGCAGTAAAGGACAGATGGGCAATCAGCCCCAGCATTTT. This encodes CASSKGQMGNQPQHF.

This clone was recorded once. V gene TRBV4-3 combines with J gene TRBJ1-3, with D hard to call. This CDR3 comprises 13 residues. Germline loops: CDR1 LGHNA, CDR2 YSLEER. V dropped 1 base and J dropped 3 bases, with 4 bases sitting between them. CDR3 in amino acids: CASSQGVGNTIYF. CDR3 in DNA: TGCGCCAGCAGCCAAGGCGTTGGAAACACCATATATTTT.

The V and J genes are TRBV29-1 and TRBJ2-3; 11 positions match TRBD2. The V and J ends lost 2 bases and 3 bases, in that order; junction bases with no gene match: 10. The CDR3 covers 17 residues. From germline, CDR1 is SQVTM and CDR2 ANQGSEA. CDR3 coding DNA: TGCAGCGTTGAAAGTAGCGGGGGGGCGATTTATACAGATACGCAGTATTTT. Translation gives CSVESSGGAIYTDTQYF.

This clone has just a few counts. This rearrangement joins TRBV4-1 to TRBJ1-6; D is perhaps TRBD1 (5 bases). CDR1 is MGHRA and CDR2 is YSYEKL in the germline V gene. The CDR3 covers 14 residues. Trimming took off 4 bases at V and 10 bases at J, with 14 bases between the two ends. The CDR3 spells CASSPRDPRSPLHF. Written as DNA, the CDR3 is TGCGCCAGCAGCCCCCGGGACCCTCGCTCACCCCTCCACTTT.

The chain links TRBV9 to TRBJ2-1; unclear D gene. Germline values: CDR1 SGDLS, CDR2 YYNGEE. The CDR3 contains 15 residues. The V and J ends lost 0 bases and 1 base respectively, with 8 bases between them. Written as DNA, the CDR3 is TGTGCCAGCAGCGTAGACGGCAGGTCCTACAATGAGCAGTTCTTC. It is translated as CASSVDGRSYNEQFF.

The genes are TRBV2 and TRBJ2-2; no reliable D call. This CDR3 is built from 14 residues. From germline, CDR1 is SNHLY and CDR2 FYNNEI. Trimming stripped 5 bases from V and 1 base from J, with 8 bases between. The CDR3 nucleotides are TGTGCCAGCAGTATACAGCTGAACACCGGGGAGCTGTTTTTT. Amino acid sequence: CASSIQLNTGELFF. Full variable domain (remainder filled in from reference TRBV2 and TRBJ2-2): EPEVTQTPSHQVTQMGQEVILRCVPISNHLYFYWYRQILGQKVEFLVSFYNNEISEKSEIFDDQFSVERPDGSNFTLKIRSTKLEDSAMYFCASSIQLNTGELFFGEGSRLTVL.

The chain joins TRBV18 to TRBJ2-1, with D perhaps matching TRBD2 (6 bases). The CDR3 covers 16 residues. Between the trimmed V and J ends, which lost 5 bases and 7 bases, there was a span of 21 bases. The germline gives CDR1 KGHSH, CDR2 LQKENI. The CDR3, as DNA: TGTGCCAGCTCAGGATTGCTTTGGACGGCGGGGAATGAGCAGTTCTTC. Translating it yields CASSGLLWTAGNEQFF.

This clone was seen more than once but under ten times. V and J are TRBV6-5 and TRBJ1-5, with 8 bases lining up with TRBD1. The CDR3 sequence is 15 residues long. Losses at the gene ends were 6 bases for V and 5 bases for J; bases not matched to a gene: 9. Germline CDR1 reads MNHEY; CDR2 reads SVGAGI. The CDR3 DNA reads TGTGCCAGCAGGAGGACAGGGAGAGGGGATCAGCCCCAGCATTTT. Encoded protein: CASRRTGRGDQPQHF.